This entry lists 4 T cell receptor beta chains sequenced from one sample in a study of T cells in women clearing cervical HPV infection. The method was immunoSEQ multiplex PCR; TCRdb's version includes in-frame clones alone and lacks a portion of them. Reported are under 40,000 clones; the ten largest clones contain under 8.5%. The sample comprised blood buffy coat. Receptor source: a woman between 18 and 69 years old with a cervical HPV16 infection that either progressed to CIN3+ or cleared (not recorded which).

CDR3 region: CASSQDWNTEAFF. The CDR3 bases that were read are TGTGCCAGCAGCCAAGACTGGAACACTGAA. V and J are TRBV4-2 and TRBJ1-1; D is unresolved. The CDR3 goes on 3 residues after the read ends, and that part is filled in from the germline J gene. This CDR3 has 13 residues. CDR1 and CDR2 from the germline V gene are LGHNA and YNFKEQ. Trimming stripped 0 bases from V and 1 base from J, with 3 bases between.

Note on this clone: The CDR3 end is not reached by the read, which stops 3 residues before it; the germline J gene fills it in. V gene TRBV20-1 combines with J gene TRBJ2-2, with 8 bases identical to TRBD1. The CDR3 length is 14 residues. The trim removed 6 bases at V and 3 bases at J, leaving 6 bases unmatched. The germline gives CDR1 DFQATT, CDR2 SNEGSKA (reference sequence). CDR3 bases read: TGCAGTGCAGTACAGGGGGAGGACACCGGGGAG. It codes for CSAVQGEDTGE. The full CDR3 reads CSAVQGEDTGELFF.

In the case of this clone: Sequencing ends 3 residues short of the CDR3 end; the germline J gene provides the rest. V gene TRBV5-1 combines with J gene TRBJ2-2; possibly TRBD1 for D (5 bases). V gave up 0 bases and J gave up 7 bases, with 13 bases separating them. Per germline, CDR1 SGHRS and CDR2 YFSETQ. This CDR3 has 15 amino acids. CDR3: CASSLGGRSYGELFF. The DNA read from the CDR3 is TGCGCCAGCAGCTTGGGGGGCAGGAGCTACGGGGAG.

CDR3 residues: CASSIGISYGQYF. CDR3 DNA (partial): TGTGCCAGTAGTATAGGAATAAGCTATGGT. This chain uses TRBV19 with TRBJ2-4, with D unresolved. The CDR3 extends 3 residues past the end of the read, so its final part is completed from the germline J gene. The CDR3 extends over 13 amino acids. Germline assignment: CDR1 LNHDA and CDR2 SQIVND (reference sequence).